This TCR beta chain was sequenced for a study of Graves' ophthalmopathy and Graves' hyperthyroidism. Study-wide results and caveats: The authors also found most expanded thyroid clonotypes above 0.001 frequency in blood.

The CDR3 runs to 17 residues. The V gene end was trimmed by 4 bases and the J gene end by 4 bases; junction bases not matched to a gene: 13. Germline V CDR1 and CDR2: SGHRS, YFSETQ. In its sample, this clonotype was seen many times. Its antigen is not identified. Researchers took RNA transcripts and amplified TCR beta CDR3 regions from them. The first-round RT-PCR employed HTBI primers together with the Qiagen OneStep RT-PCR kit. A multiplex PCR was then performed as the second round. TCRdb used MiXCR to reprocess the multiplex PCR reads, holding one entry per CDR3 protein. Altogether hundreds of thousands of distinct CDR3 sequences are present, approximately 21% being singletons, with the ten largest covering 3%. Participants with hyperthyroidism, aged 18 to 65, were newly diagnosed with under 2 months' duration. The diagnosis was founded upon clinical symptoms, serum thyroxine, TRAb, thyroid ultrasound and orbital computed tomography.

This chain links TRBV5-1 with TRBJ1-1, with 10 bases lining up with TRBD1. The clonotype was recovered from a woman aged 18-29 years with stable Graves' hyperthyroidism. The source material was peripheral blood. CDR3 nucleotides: TGCGCCAGCAGCACTCGGGACAGGGGAGGATATACCACTGAAGCTTTCTTT. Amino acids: CASSTRDRGGYTTEAFF.